What follows are 10 T cell receptor beta chains derived from one specimen sequenced in a study of T cells in Graves' hyperthyroidism and ophthalmopathy. RNA transcripts yielded amplified TCR beta CDR3 regions. HTBI primers drove first-round RT-PCR of the TCR CDR3. A single record per CDR3 protein comes from TCRdb applying MiXCR to the multiplex PCR reads. The sample carries roughly 260,000 distinct CDR3 sequences, 13% to 15% recorded once. The sample was blood. Receptors were obtained from a woman aged 40 to 50 with Graves' hyperthyroidism that later progressed to Graves' ophthalmopathy.

This chain links TRBV28 with TRBJ2-7; possible D gene TRBD2, 6 bases. Deletions cut 1 base from V and 2 bases from J, with 6 bases between. The germline V gene has CDR1 MDHEN and CDR2 SYDVKM. CDR3 size: 13 residues. Written as DNA, the CDR3 is TGTGCCAGCAGTTTATTAGCGGCCTACGAGCAGTACTTC. Protein product: CASSLLAAYEQYF.

This clonotype has a count of ten or more. The chain has TRBV20-1 and TRBJ2-7, with TRBD2 matching over 11 bases. Germline CDR1 is DFQATT and CDR2 is SNEGSKA (reference sequence). CDR3 size: 17 residues. The V and J ends lost 6 bases and 2 bases, in that order; junction bases with no gene match: 15. The CDR3 sequence is CSARSGTSGVFTYEQYF. The CDR3 DNA reads TGCAGTGCGCGCTCCGGGACTAGCGGAGTCTTCACCTACGAGCAGTACTTC.

This clonotype was observed many times. CDR3 in amino acids: CASSLSGTGAYEQYF. The DNA of the CDR3 is TGTGCCAGCAGTTTGTCCGGGACGGGGGCCTACGAGCAGTACTTC. The chain recombines TRBV27 with TRBJ2-7; the D gene is possibly TRBD2 (6 bases). From germline, CDR1 is MNHEY and CDR2 SMNVEV (reference sequence). The CDR3 is 15 residues long. Trimming stripped 3 bases from V and 2 bases from J, with 14 bases between.

The genes are TRBV6-1 and TRBJ2-3, with TRBD2 matching over 12 bases. With V trimmed by 6 bases and J by 6 bases, 7 bases remained unmatched. The germline gives CDR1 MNHNS, CDR2 SASEGT. CDR3 length: 15 residues. For the CDR3, the DNA is TGTGCCAGCAGAACCGGGACTAGCGGGTGGGATACGCAGTATTTT. Translation gives CASRTGTSGWDTQYF.

This clonotype was counted at least ten times. The chain has TRBV6-1 and TRBJ1-1; D unclear. Germline-derived CDR1 and CDR2 are MNHNS and SASEGT. The CDR3 consists of 14 residues. Between the trimmed V and J ends, which lost 5 bases and 5 bases, there was a span of 15 bases. CDR3 amino acids: CASSPPKRGTEAFF. The CDR3 DNA reads as TGTGCCAGCAGTCCCCCGAAGAGAGGGACTGAAGCTTTCTTT.

This clonotype was seen many times. J is TRBJ2-3 and V is TRBV7-3; D is undetermined. The V gene lost 5 bases and the J gene lost 1 base, with 7 bases spanning the gap. Germline V gene lookup returns CDR1 SGHTA and CDR2 FQGTGA. The CDR3 runs 13 residues. The CDR3 is CASSKHRTDTQYF. The CDR3 DNA reads as TGTGCCAGCAGCAAGCACCGCACAGATACGCAGTATTTT. The entire variable domain, with the rest obtained from reference TRBV7-3 and TRBJ2-3, is as follows: GAGVSQTPSNKVTEKGKYVELRCDPISGHTALYWYRQSLGQGPEFLIYFQGTGAADDSGLPNDRFFAVRPEGSVSTLKIQRTERGDSAVYLCASSKHRTDTQYFGPGTRLTVL.

At least ten counts were recorded for this clonotype. This rearrangement joins TRBV28 to TRBJ2-3; 8 bases fit TRBD1. Germline V CDR1 and CDR2: MDHEN, SYDVKM. CDR3 length: 16 amino acids. V shed 6 bases, J shed 0 bases, and the junction held 8 bases outside the gene matches. The DNA for the CDR3 is TGTGCCAGCAGAGGAAGGACAGGGTGGAGCACAGATACGCAGTATTTT. It encodes CASRGRTGWSTDTQYF.

This clonotype was seen ten or more times. The V call is TRBV24-1, the J call TRBJ2-7; D unresolved. CDR3 length: 15 residues. Looked up from germline, CDR1 is KGHDR and CDR2 is SFDVKD. Trimming cost V 2 bases and J 5 bases, with 15 bases left between them. CDR3 sequence reads: CATSDSSVRADEQYF. CDR3 DNA sequence: TGTGCCACCAGTGATTCCTCAGTAAGGGCCGACGAGCAGTACTTC.

This clonotype has a handful of counts. The chain has TRBV29-1 and TRBJ2-3; D may be TRBD1 (6 bases). Germline V gene sequence: CDR1 SQVTM, CDR2 ANQGSEA. The CDR3 covers 11 residues. Between the trimmed V and J ends, which lost 4 bases and 7 bases, there was a span of 9 bases. The CDR3 spells CSVAWGHTQYF. In DNA, the CDR3 is TGCAGCGTTGCGTGGGGGCATACGCAGTATTTT.

In its sample, this clonotype was seen a few times. The chain has TRBV20-1 and TRBJ2-2; a weak D match, TRBD1 (6 bases). The CDR3 contains 20 residues. The germline gives CDR1 DFQATT, CDR2 SNEGSKA (reference sequence). V was pared by 0 bases and J by 1 base, with 24 bases between. The DNA of the CDR3 is TGCAGTGCTAGAGATCGAATTCAGAACCGGGACAAACTGAACACCGGGGAGCTGTTTTTT. It codes for CSARDRIQNRDKLNTGELFF.